What follows are 16 T cell receptor beta chains derived from one specimen sequenced in a study of T-cell reconstitution after alpha-beta-depleted transplantation in children. The authors prepared the TCRbeta library with unique molecular identifiers. TCRdb itself ran the PCR reads through MiXCR, one entry per CDR3 protein. The sample has 550,000 to 600,000 distinct CDR3 sequences, 23% seen once. The specimen comprised PBMCs, mostly from graft donor cells, sampled 360 days after TCRalphabeta/CD19-depleted stem cell transplant. Every receptor here comes from a boy younger than two who had a stem cell transplant for acute myeloid leukemia, so the T cells may come from the graft donor.

The CDR3 loop reads CSASNPGWDTQYF. The DNA of the CDR3 is TGCAGTGCTAGTAACCCGGGGTGGGATACGCAGTATTTT. The rearrangement links TRBV20-1 to TRBJ2-3; TRBD2 might be the D (5 bases). The CDR3 runs to 13 residues. The germline gives CDR1 DFQATT, CDR2 SNEGSKA (reference sequence). V dropped 3 bases and J dropped 6 bases, with 13 bases sitting between them.

This clonotype appeared many times. V is TRBV12-3 or TRBV12-4 and J is TRBJ1-2; D uncertain. This CDR3 spans 13 amino acids. Trimming stripped 2 bases from V and 4 bases from J, with 8 bases between. CDR3 bases: TGTGCCAGCAGTTTAAGGACGGGCTATGGCTACACCTTC. Residues: CASSLRTGYGYTF.

The chain has TRBV7-2 and TRBJ2-7; a possible D gene is TRBD1 (6 bases). The CDR3 covers 15 residues. Germline V lookup: CDR1 SGHTA, CDR2 FQGNSA. The V and J ends lost 5 bases and 3 bases respectively, with 17 bases between them. CDR3 sequence (DNA): TGTGCCAGCAGCCCAAGAAGGACAGTTGACTACGAGCAGTACTTC. This gives the protein CASSPRRTVDYEQYF.

This chain joins TRBV19 and TRBJ1-1, with D uncertain. V was shortened by 8 bases and J by 0 bases, with 4 bases between the two germline ends. The germline CDR1 and CDR2 sequences are LNHDA and SQIVND (reference sequence). The CDR3 contains 11 residues. Here the CDR3 DNA reads TGTGCCAGTTTCCTGAACACTGAAGCTTTCTTT. Translation: CASFLNTEAFF.

The chain joins TRBV9 to TRBJ2-7, with TRBD1 matching over 7 bases. V lost 0 bases and J lost 2; bases outside the gene matches: 5. In germline, CDR1 is SGDLS, CDR2 YYNGEE. The CDR3 runs 15 residues. CDR3 bases: TGTGCCAGCAGCGTAGGCGGACAGGCTACCTACGAGCAGTACTTC. It yields the protein CASSVGGQATYEQYF. Complete variable domain (other parts from reference TRBV9 and TRBJ2-7): DSGVTQTPKHLITATGQRVTLRCSPRSGDLSVYWYQQSLDQGLQFLIQYYNGEERAKGNILERFSAQQFPDLHSELNLSSLELGDSALYFCASSVGGQATYEQYFGPGTRLTVT.

In this sample, this clonotype turned up a few times. This chain links TRBV12-3 or TRBV12-4 with TRBJ2-3; unclear D gene. The CDR3 covers 13 residues. The ends were cut back, 11 bases at V and 3 bases at J, with 15 bases in the middle. In nucleotides, the CDR3 is TGTGCCTGCTCGTCCCTCTTGACAGATACGCAGTATTTT. Its translation is CACSSLLTDTQYF.

This clonotype was detected only a few times. The chain recombines TRBV6-5 with TRBJ1-3; no clear D gene. With 4 bases removed from V and 6 bases from J, the gap between germline ends came to 13 bases. This CDR3 is 14 amino acids long. CDR1 and CDR2 (germline): MNHEY, SVGAGI. CDR3 nucleotide sequence: TGTGCCAGCAGTTCCGGGGTCAACGAAAACACCATATATTTT. Its protein is CASSSGVNENTIYF.

This clonotype was detected a few times. The chain employs TRBV10-2 and TRBJ2-4; tentative D call: TRBD2 (5 bases). There are 15 residues in the CDR3. CDR1 and CDR2 (germline): WSHSY, SAAADI. V was shortened by 2 bases and J by 0 bases, with 8 bases between the two germline ends. The CDR3 loop is CASSEQRLAKNIQYF. CDR3 nucleotides: TGCGCCAGCAGTGAGCAGCGGTTAGCCAAAAACATTCAGTACTTC.

This clonotype was seen a few times. The genes are TRBV30 and TRBJ1-1; 9 nucleotides line up with TRBD1. The J segment lost 1 base and the V segment lost 5 bases, leaving 11 bases of the junction unmatched. There are 16 residues in the CDR3. Germline V gene sequence: CDR1 GTSNPN, CDR2 SVGIG (reference sequence). The DNA for the CDR3 is TGTGCCTGGGGGCGCCGACAGGGGGACCGGAACACTGAAGCTTTCTTT. Its translation: CAWGRRQGDRNTEAFF.

This rearrangement joins TRBV6-2 or TRBV6-3 to TRBJ1-5; the D is unclear. This CDR3 comprises 14 residues. Trimming left V 6 bases short and J 0 bases short, with 9 bases between. The V gene's germline CDR1 is MNHEY and CDR2 SVGEGT. The CDR3 DNA is TGTGCCAGCAGCAGACTTAATAGCAATCAGCCCCAGCATTTT. It yields the protein CASSRLNSNQPQHF.

The J gene is TRBJ1-6, the V gene TRBV28; TRBD1 aligns across 11 bases. V shed 8 bases and J 5 bases; nucleotides not matched to a gene: 8. Looked up from germline, CDR1 is MDHEN and CDR2 is SYDVKM. The CDR3 totals 16 residues. CDR3 in DNA: TGTGCCAGCTCCAGACCGGACAGGGGGCATAATTCACCCCTCCACTTT. It specifies CASSRPDRGHNSPLHF.

This clonotype showed up just a few times. The gene calls are TRBV2 and TRBJ2-1; no definite D call. From germline, CDR1 is SNHLY and CDR2 FYNNEI. Trimming removed 3 bases at V and 10 bases at J, with 7 bases between. The CDR3 loop spans 11 amino acids. The CDR3 is CASSDPWEQFF. CDR3 DNA: TGTGCCAGCAGTGACCCTTGGGAGCAGTTCTTC. Complete variable domain (other parts from reference TRBV2 and TRBJ2-1): EPEVTQTPSHQVTQMGQEVILRCVPISNHLYFYWYRQILGQKVEFLVSFYNNEISEKSEIFDDQFSVERPDGSNFTLKIRSTKLEDSAMYFCASSDPWEQFFGPGTRLTVL.

The rearrangement uses TRBV11-2 and TRBJ2-2; D call uncertain. With 5 bases removed from V and 0 bases from J, the gap between germline ends came to 4 bases. This CDR3 region has 13 residues. Germline V lookup: CDR1 SGHAT, CDR2 FQNNGV. The CDR3 DNA follows: TGTGCCAGCAGCGTCACGAACACCGGGGAGCTGTTTTTT. This encodes CASSVTNTGELFF.

The V gene is TRBV24-1, the J gene TRBJ2-5, with D possibly being TRBD2 (5 bases). V dropped 9 bases and J dropped 5 bases, with 9 bases sitting between them. Germline values: CDR1 KGHDR, CDR2 SFDVKD. The length of the CDR3 is 11 residues. The CDR3 reads CATGEWETQYF. The DNA for the CDR3 is TGTGCCACCGGGGAGTGGGAGACCCAGTACTTC.

The sample holds many counts of this clonotype. The chain has TRBV20-1 and TRBJ2-1; 9 nucleotides align to TRBD1. V lost 3 bases to trimming and J lost 7 bases; unmatched junction nucleotides: 4. The germline gives CDR1 DFQATT, CDR2 SNEGSKA (reference sequence). This CDR3 comprises 13 residues. This CDR3 reads CSARGTGTNEQFF. The CDR3 DNA reads TGCAGTGCTAGGGGGACAGGGACTAATGAGCAGTTCTTC.

This clonotype was picked up a small number of times. The gene calls are TRBV10-1 and TRBJ1-2, with D unresolved. Germline V gene sequence: CDR1 WNHNN, CDR2 SYGVQD (reference sequence). CDR3 length equals 15 residues. V lost 0 bases and J 6 bases, leaving 14 bases between the germline ends. The CDR3 nucleotides read TGCGCCAGCAGTGAGTCCTTAATTCAAGGACATGGCTACACCTTC. Translated, it gives CASSESLIQGHGYTF.